These T cell receptor beta chains were read from a single sample in a study of shared clonotypes between healthy human individuals. Method: immunoSEQ multiplex PCR; TCRdb's copy keeps in-frame clones and lacks some. The sample contains 490,000 or so clones, about 79% of which appear only once. The sample consisted of PBMCs. The source of these receptors is a woman in her thirties or forties in good health. Some clones in this sample may be carry-over from other donors' samples. CDR3s include the opening cysteine and the closing phenylalanine or tryptophan. A D gene is named only where the DNA matches it firmly. A clone size is listed for some rows: how often the clone was seen (once, few, many), or a class if it is expanded.

TRBD2,TRBV2,once,TRBJ2-1,CASSRVTSGGYNEQFF,TGTGCCAGCAGTCGCGTCACTAGCGGGGGCTACAATGAGCAGTTCTTC
TRBD2,TRBV7-2,.,TRBJ2-3,CASSLAGLAGAASTDTQYF,TGTGCCAGCAGCTTAGCAGGTCTGGCGGGAGCCGCTAGCACAGATACGCAGTATTTT
TRBD1,TRBV19,.,TRBJ2-2,CASSIATGRQNTGELFF,TGTGCCAGTAGTATAGCGACAGGGAGACAGAACACCGGGGAGCTGTTTTTT
TRBD1,TRBV5-4,.,TRBJ1-4,CASSLKTGGEKLFF,TGTGCCAGCAGCCTTAAGACAGGGGGGGAAAAACTGTTTTTT
TRBD2,TRBV28,few,TRBJ2-4,CASSPGTSVNIQYF,TGTGCCAGCAGTCCCGGGACTAGCGTAAACATTCAGTACTTC
.,TRBV19,few,TRBJ1-2,CASSIFVARPDYGYTF,TGTGCCAGTAGTATTTTCGTGGCGCGGCCGGACTATGGCTACACCTTC
.,TRBV30,once,TRBJ2-7,CAWSWGPRDEQYF,TGTGCCTGGAGTTGGGGGCCCCGGGACGAGCAGTACTTC
TRBD1,TRBV28,.,TRBJ2-7,CATTQGQPVRNEQYF,TGTGCCACGACCCAGGGACAGCCTGTGAGGAACGAGCAGTACTTC
.,TRBV30,few,TRBJ1-5,CAWSRGFQPQHF,TGTGCCTGGAGTAGGGGGTTTCAGCCCCAGCATTTT
TRBD2,TRBV5-1,.,TRBJ2-7,CASSLAASGPYEQYF,TGCGCCAGCAGCTTGGCCGCTAGCGGTCCCTACGAGCAGTACTTC
.,TRBV9,.,TRBJ2-7,CASSVGDSYEQYF,TGTGCCAGCAGCGTTGGAGACAGCTACGAGCAGTACTTC
TRBD1,TRBV25-1,.,TRBJ2-7,CASSPSGTATYEQYF,TGTGCCAGCAGCCCCTCCGGGACAGCAACCTACGAGCAGTACTTC
TRBD1,TRBV13,.,TRBJ2-1,CASSSRTGEGTHEQFF,TGTGCCAGCAGCTCTAGGACAGGGGAAGGTACGCATGAGCAGTTCTTC
TRBD1,TRBV19,.,TRBJ1-1,CASRPGQGAPSNTEAFF,TGTGCCAGTAGGCCGGGACAGGGGGCCCCCTCGAACACTGAAGCTTTCTTT
TRBD1,TRBV27,.,TRBJ2-2,CASSSPMGQAVGELFF,TGTGCCAGCAGTTCCCCTATGGGACAGGCGGTCGGGGAGCTGTTTTTT
.,TRBV9,few,TRBJ1-2,CASSSHQGLGYTF,TGTGCCAGCAGCTCACATCAGGGGCTCGGCTACACCTTC
.,TRBV2,many,TRBJ2-3,CASLTILADTQYF,TGTGCCAGCCTCACCATACTCGCAGATACGCAGTATTTT
.,TRBV2,.,TRBJ2-7,CASSDKGSPSEQYF,TGTGCCAGCAGTGACAAGGGGTCCCCCTCCGAGCAGTACTTC
.,TRBV5-6,once,TRBJ2-4,CASSSLATAKNILYF,TGTGCCAGCAGCTCCCTAGCGACAGCCAAAAACATTCTGTACTTC
.,TRBV5-1,.,TRBJ2-2,CASSPLASDTGELFF,TGCGCCAGCAGTCCTCTGGCGTCAGACACCGGGGAGCTGTTTTTT
TRBD2,TRBV5-1,.,TRBJ2-2,CASSKRLAGELTGELFF,TGCGCCAGCAGCAAAAGACTAGCGGGAGAGCTCACCGGGGAGCTGTTTTTT
.,TRBV28,.,TRBJ2-7,CASSFGGVEQYF,TGTGCCAGCAGTTTCGGGGGCGTCGAGCAGTACTTC
.,TRBV6-1,.,TRBJ1-5,CASSADYGGWQPQHF,TGTGCCAGCAGTGCCGATTACGGGGGGTGGCAGCCCCAGCATTTT
TRBD2,TRBV5-1,.,TRBJ2-1,CASSLRPLGLAEIYNEQFF,TGCGCCAGCAGCCTACGCCCTCTGGGACTAGCGGAAATCTACAATGAGCAGTTCTTC
TRBD1,TRBV10-3,.,TRBJ1-2,CAITPGTVGLPNYGYTF,TGTGCCATCACCCCTGGGACAGTGGGACTCCCTAACTATGGCTACACCTTC
.,TRBV4-1,.,TRBJ2-2,CASSQQDLSIGELFF,TGCGCCAGCAGCCAACAGGACCTTTCCATCGGGGAGCTGTTTTTT
.,TRBV2,few,TRBJ1-1,CASSEGWGSNTEAFF,TGTGCCAGCAGTGAGGGGTGGGGGTCGAACACTGAAGCTTTCTTT
.,TRBV19,once,TRBJ2-5,CASSTQKGETQYF,TGTGCCAGTAGTACACAAAAAGGGGAGACCCAGTACTTC
.,TRBV2,many,TRBJ1-5,CASSYDTTQPQHF,TGTGCCAGCAGCTACGACACAACCCAGCCCCAGCATTTT
TRBD1,TRBV29-1,.,TRBJ2-1,CSVFPGTGGSNEQLF,TGCAGCGTCTTCCCCGGGACAGGGGGATCTAATGAGCAGCTCTTC
.,TRBV2,.,TRBJ2-1,CASSEASPRVEQFF,TGTGCCAGCAGTGAAGCCTCCCCTCGGGTGGAGCAGTTCTTC
TRBD2,TRBV18,.,TRBJ2-5,CASSATSGSYQETQYF,TGTGCCAGCTCAGCTACTAGCGGGTCGTACCAAGAGACCCAGTACTTC
.,TRBV13,.,TRBJ2-7,CASSLSAASEQYF,TGTGCCAGCAGCTTAAGTGCGGCCAGCGAGCAGTACTTC
TRBD1,TRBV10-1,.,TRBJ2-1,CASSLIPGQGLNEQFF,TGCGCCAGCAGTCTTATCCCGGGACAGGGATTAAATGAGCAGTTCTTC
.,TRBV4-1,.,TRBJ1-1,CASSQRHTEIEAFF,TGCGCCAGCAGCCAGCGGCACACCGAAATTGAAGCTTTCTTT
.,TRBV4-2,.,TRBJ2-1,CASSQERTTNEQFF,TGTGCCAGCAGCCAAGAAAGGACCACCAATGAGCAGTTCTTC